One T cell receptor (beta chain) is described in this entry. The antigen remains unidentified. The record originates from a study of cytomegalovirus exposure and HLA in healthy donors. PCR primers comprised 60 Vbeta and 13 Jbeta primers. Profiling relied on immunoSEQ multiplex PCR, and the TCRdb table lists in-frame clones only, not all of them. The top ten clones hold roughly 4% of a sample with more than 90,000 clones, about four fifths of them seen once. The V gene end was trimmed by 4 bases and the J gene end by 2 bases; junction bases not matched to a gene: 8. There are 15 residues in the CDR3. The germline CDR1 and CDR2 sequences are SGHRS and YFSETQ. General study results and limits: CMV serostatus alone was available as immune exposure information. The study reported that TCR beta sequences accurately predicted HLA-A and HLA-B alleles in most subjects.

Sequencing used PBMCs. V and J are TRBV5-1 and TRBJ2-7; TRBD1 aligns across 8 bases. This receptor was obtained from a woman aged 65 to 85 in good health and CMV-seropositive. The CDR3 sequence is CASSPDRVGTYEQYF. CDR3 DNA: TGCGCCAGCAGCCCGGACAGGGTAGGGACCTACGAGCAGTACTTC.